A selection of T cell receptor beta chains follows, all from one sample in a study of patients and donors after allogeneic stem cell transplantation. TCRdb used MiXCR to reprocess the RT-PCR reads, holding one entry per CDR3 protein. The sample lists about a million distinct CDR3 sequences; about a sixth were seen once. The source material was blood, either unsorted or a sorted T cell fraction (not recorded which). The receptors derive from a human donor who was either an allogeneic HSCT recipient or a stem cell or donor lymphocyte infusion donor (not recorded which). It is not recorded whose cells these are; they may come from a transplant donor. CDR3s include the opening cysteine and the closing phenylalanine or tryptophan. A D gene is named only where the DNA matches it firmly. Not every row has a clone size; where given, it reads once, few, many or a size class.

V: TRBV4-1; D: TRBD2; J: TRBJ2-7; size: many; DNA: TGCGCCAGCAGCCACAACAAGCGGGAAGGTGACGAGCAGTACTTC; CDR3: CASSHNKREGDEQYF
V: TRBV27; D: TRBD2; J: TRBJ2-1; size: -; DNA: TGTGCCAGCAGGCTGACTAGCGGGAGGGCCTGGGAGGAGCAGTTCTTC; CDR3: CASRLTSGRAWEEQFF
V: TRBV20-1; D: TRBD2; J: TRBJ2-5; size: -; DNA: TGCAGTGCTAGGGCACCGGGACTAGCGGGAGCGGGCCAAGAGACCCAGTACTTC; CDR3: CSARAPGLAGAGQETQYF
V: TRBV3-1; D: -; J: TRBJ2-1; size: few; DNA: TGTGCCAGCAGCCAAGATCGTCCCGGGTATTCCATCTACAATGAGCAGTTCTTC; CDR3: CASSQDRPGYSIYNEQFF
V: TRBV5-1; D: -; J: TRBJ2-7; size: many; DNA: TGTGCCAGCTCATCCCGAACCTACGAGCAGTACTTC; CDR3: CASSSRTYEQYF
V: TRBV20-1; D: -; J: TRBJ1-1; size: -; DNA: TGCAGTGCTGGCCGACAGAACGCCATGAACACTGAAGCTTTCTTT; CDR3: CSAGRQNAMNTEAFF
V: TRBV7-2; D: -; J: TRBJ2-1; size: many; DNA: TGTGCCAGCAGCTTGAGGGCAGGGAGGTATAATGAGCAGTTCTTC; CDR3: CASSLRAGRYNEQFF
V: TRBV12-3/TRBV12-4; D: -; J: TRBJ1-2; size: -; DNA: TGTGCCAGCAGGGGCCAGGGCCAGGGGATGGGTGGCTACACCTTC; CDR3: CASRGQGQGMGGYTF
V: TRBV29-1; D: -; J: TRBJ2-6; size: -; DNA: TGCAGCGCGGACGTCAGCTCTGGGGCCAACGTCCTGACTTTC; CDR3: CSADVSSGANVLTF
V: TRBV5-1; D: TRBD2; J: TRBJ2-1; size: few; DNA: TGCGCCAGCAGCGGAGGGACTAGCGGGACGGCACAGTTCTTC; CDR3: CASSGGTSGTAQFF
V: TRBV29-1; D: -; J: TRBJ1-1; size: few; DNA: TGCAGCGTCTATTGGAACACTGAAGCTTTCTTT; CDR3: CSVYWNTEAFF
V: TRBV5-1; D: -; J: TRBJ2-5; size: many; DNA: TGTGCCAGCAGCTTAGGGCGGTCTCAAGAGACCCAGTACTTC; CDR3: CASSLGRSQETQYF
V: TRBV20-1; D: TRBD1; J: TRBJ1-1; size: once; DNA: TGCAGTGCCCCTCGCCGGGACAGGGGACAAAACACTGAAGCTTTCTTT; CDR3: CSAPRRDRGQNTEAFF
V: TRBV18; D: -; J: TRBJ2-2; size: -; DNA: TGTGCCAGCTCCGCCGGCAGGACCGGGGAGCTGTTTTTT; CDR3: CASSAGRTGELFF
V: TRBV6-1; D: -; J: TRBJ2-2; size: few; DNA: TGTGCCAGCAGTGCGTTACCTAACACCGGGGAGCTGTTTTTT; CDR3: CASSALPNTGELFF
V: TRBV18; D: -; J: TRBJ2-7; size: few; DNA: TGTGCCAGCTCACTGTATGGGCCCGGCTACGAGCAGTACTTC; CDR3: CASSLYGPGYEQYF
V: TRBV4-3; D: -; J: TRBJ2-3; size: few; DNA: TGCGCCAGCAGCCAAAATAGGGGGGGGAGCACAGATACGCAGTATTTT; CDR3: CASSQNRGGSTDTQYF
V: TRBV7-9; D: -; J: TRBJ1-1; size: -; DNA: TGTGCCAGCAGCTTATACGGGGGGGACACTGAAGCTTTCTTT; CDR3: CASSLYGGDTEAFF
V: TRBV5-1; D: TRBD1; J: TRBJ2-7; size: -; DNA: TGCGCCAGCAGCGGGACAGGGGCCTCCTACGAGCAGTACTTC; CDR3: CASSGTGASYEQYF
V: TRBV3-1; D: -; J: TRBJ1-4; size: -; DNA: TGTGCCAGCAGCCCGGTCAGATCCAATCAAAAACTGTTTTTT; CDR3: CASSPVRSNQKLFF
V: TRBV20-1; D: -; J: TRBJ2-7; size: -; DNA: TGCAGTGCTCCATCCGGGACGGCCTACGAGCAGTACTTC; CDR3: CSAPSGTAYEQYF
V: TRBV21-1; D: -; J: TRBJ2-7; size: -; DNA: TGTGCCAGCGGGGGAGGGCACCGAAGAGACGAGCAGTACTTC; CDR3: CASGGGHRRDEQYF
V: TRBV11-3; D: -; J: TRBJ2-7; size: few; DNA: TGTGCCAGCAGCTTAGAGGGTAATGGAGTCTACGAGCAGTACTTC; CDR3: CASSLEGNGVYEQYF
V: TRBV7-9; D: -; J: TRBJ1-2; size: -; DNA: TGTGCCAGCAGCTCGGACCCGTCTAACTATGGCTACACCTTC; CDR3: CASSSDPSNYGYTF
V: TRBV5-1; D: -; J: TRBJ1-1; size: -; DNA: TGCGCCAGCAGCTTGGGCGACCCGATTAAACTGAACACTGAAGCTTTCTTT; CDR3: CASSLGDPIKLNTEAFF
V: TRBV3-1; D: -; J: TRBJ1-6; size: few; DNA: TGTGCCAGCAGCCAAGATGAGATACAGGCAGTAAATTCACCCCTCCACTTT; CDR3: CASSQDEIQAVNSPLHF
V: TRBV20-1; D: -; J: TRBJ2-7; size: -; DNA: TGCAGTGCGCGACCTAGCGTCCACGAGCAGTACTTC; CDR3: CSARPSVHEQYF
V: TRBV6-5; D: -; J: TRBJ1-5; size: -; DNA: TGTGCCAGCAGTTACCCAATAGACGAGAAGAGGGGGAATCAGCCCCAGCATTTT; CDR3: CASSYPIDEKRGNQPQHF
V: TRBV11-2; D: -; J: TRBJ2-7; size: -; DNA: TGTGCCAGCAGCTTAGATCGGACAGCAGCCTACGAGCAGTACTTC; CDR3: CASSLDRTAAYEQYF
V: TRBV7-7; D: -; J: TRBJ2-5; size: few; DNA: TGTGCTAGCAGCTCGTTGGGCCAAGAGACCCAGTACTTC; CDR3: CASSSLGQETQYF
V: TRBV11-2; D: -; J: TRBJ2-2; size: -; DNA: TGTGCCAGCAGCTTAGGTTCGGAGAACACCGGGGAGCTGTTTTTT; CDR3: CASSLGSENTGELFF
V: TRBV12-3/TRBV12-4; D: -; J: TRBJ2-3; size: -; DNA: TGTGCCAGCAGTTTTGGAGCGCAGACAGATACGCAGTATTTT; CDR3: CASSFGAQTDTQYF
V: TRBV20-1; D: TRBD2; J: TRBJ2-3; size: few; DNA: TGCAGTGCTAGAAGGACTAGCGGGAGCACAGATACGCAGTATTTT; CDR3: CSARRTSGSTDTQYF
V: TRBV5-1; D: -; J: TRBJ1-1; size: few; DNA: TGCGCCAGCAGCTTGGGGTCGATGAACGCTGAAGCTTTCTTT; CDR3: CASSLGSMNAEAFF
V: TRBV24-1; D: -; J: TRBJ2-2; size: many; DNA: TGTGCCACGCGGGGGAACACCGGGGAGCTGTTTTTT; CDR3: CATRGNTGELFF
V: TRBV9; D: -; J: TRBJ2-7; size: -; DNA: TGTGCCAGCAGCGAATACCCGGACGGGTCCTACGAGCAGTACTTC; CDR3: CASSEYPDGSYEQYF
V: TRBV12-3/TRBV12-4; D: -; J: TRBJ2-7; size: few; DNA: TGTGCCAGCAGTTTAAATGACGGGAAATACGAGCAGTACTTC; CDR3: CASSLNDGKYEQYF
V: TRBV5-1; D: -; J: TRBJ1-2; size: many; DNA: TGCGCCAGCAGCTCTTCGATCTATGGCTACACCTTC; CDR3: CASSSSIYGYTF
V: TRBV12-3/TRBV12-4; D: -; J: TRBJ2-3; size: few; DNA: TGTGCCAGCAGCCTAGCGACGGGGACCACAGATACGCAGTATTTT; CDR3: CASSLATGTTDTQYF
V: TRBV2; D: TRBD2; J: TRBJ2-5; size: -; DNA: TGTGCCAGCACTACTGGACTAGCGGGAGGCAAGTTGGAGACCCAGTACTTC; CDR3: CASTTGLAGGKLETQYF
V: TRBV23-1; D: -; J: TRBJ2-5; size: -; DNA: TGCGCCAGCAGTCACCTGAAACGGGCCTCCCCTCCGAAGACCCAGTACTTC; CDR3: CASSHLKRASPPKTQYF
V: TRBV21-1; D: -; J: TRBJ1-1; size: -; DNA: TGTGCCACACAACACACTGAAGCTTTCTTT; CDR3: CATQHTEAFF
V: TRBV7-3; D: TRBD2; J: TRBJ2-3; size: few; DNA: TGTGCCAGCAGTTCCATAGCGGGAGACACAGATACGCAGTATTTT; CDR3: CASSSIAGDTDTQYF
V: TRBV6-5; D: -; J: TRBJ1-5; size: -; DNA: TGTGCCAGCAGTTACTCAGGAGGGGTCAATCAGCCCCAGCATTTT; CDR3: CASSYSGGVNQPQHF
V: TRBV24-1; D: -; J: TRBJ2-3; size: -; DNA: TGTGCCACCAGTGATCGGAGCAGCACAGATACGCAGTATTTT; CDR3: CATSDRSSTDTQYF
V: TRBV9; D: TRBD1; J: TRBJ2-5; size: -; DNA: TGTGCCAGCAGCGCTCAGACAGGGCAAGAGACCCAGTACTTC; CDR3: CASSAQTGQETQYF
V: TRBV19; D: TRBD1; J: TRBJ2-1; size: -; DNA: TGTGCCAGTAGGACAGGGGTTAATCGCTACAATGAGCAGTTCTTC; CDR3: CASRTGVNRYNEQFF
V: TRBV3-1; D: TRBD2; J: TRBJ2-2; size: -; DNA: TGTGCCAGCAGCCAAGACCCCCGGGGGGGCGTCGGGGAGCTGTTTTTT; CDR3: CASSQDPRGGVGELFF
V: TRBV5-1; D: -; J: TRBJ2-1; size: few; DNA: TGCGCCAGCAGCCCCCGGACTCCCAGCTCCTACAATGAGCAGTTCTTC; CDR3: CASSPRTPSSYNEQFF
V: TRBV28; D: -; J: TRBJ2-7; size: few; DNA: TGTGCCAGCAGTTTATGGGGAAACCCCTACGAGCAGTACTTC; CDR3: CASSLWGNPYEQYF
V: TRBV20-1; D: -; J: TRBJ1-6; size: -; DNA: TGCAGTGCTAGATTACTCGGGTATAATTCACCCCTCCACTTT; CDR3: CSARLLGYNSPLHF
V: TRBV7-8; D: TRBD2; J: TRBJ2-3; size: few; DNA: TGTGCCAGCAGCTACCCCCTTAACGGGAGGGCCGAAGATACGCAGTATTTT; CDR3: CASSYPLNGRAEDTQYF
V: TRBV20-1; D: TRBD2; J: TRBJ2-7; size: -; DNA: TGCAGTGCCAAGGGGACTAGCGGGAGCCCCTACGAGCAGTACTTC; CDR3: CSAKGTSGSPYEQYF